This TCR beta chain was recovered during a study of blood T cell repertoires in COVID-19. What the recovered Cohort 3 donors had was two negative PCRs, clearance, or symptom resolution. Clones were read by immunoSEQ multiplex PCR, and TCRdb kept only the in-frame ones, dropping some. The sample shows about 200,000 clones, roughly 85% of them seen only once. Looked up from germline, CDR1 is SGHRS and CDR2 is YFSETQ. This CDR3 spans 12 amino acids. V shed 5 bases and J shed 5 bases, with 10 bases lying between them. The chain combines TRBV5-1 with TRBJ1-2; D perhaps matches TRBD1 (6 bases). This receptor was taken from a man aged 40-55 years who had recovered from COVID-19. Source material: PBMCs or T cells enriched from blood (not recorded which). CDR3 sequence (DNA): TGCGCCAGCAGGACTGGACAGTATGGCTACACCTTC. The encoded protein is CASRTGQYGYTF.